These T cell receptor beta chains were read from a single sample in a study of regulatory T cells in long-lasting Graves disease. Using its own MiXCR run on the multiplex PCR reads, TCRdb lists one record per CDR3 protein. There are under 300,000 distinct CDR3 sequences in the sample; 20% to 25% occur only once, and over 11% lies in the top ten. Here the sequenced sample was peripheral blood mononuclear cells (PBMCs), taken at new diagnosis, from a patient treated with antithyroid drugs. Receptors were obtained from a female donor with Graves disease. Both conserved end residues are part of each CDR3. The D gene is left open where the match is weak. Clone size appears in some rows only: once, few, many, or a class for an expanded clone.

clone_size	d_call	j_call	v_call	cdr3_nt	cdr3_aa
many	.	TRBJ2-7	TRBV30	TGTGCCTGGAGTGTACAAGGTTACGAGCAGTACTTC	CAWSVQGYEQYF
.	.	TRBJ2-2	TRBV6-4	TGTGCCAGCAAGGACAGTGTTTACACCGGGGAGCTGTTTTTT	CASKDSVYTGELFF
many	.	TRBJ2-1	TRBV13	TGTGCCAGCAGCTTAGTTGTCGGGGAGCAGTTCTTC	CASSLVVGEQFF
.	.	TRBJ1-1	TRBV7-2	TGTGCCAGCAGCGAACGGGGGGCCGGGAACACTGAAGCTTTCTTT	CASSERGAGNTEAFF
.	TRBD1	TRBJ1-1	TRBV7-3	TGTGCCAGCAGGGACAGGGAGAACACTGAAGCTTCCTTT	CASRDRENTEASF
few	.	TRBJ2-7	TRBV11-2	TGTGCCAGCAGCTTAGAATGGGCAAATATCCCCTACGAGCAGTACTTC	CASSLEWANIPYEQYF
many	.	TRBJ2-7	TRBV6-1	TGTGCCAGCAGTCGGCCGGGGGCTACCTACGAGCAGTACTTC	CASSRPGATYEQYF
.	TRBD1	TRBJ1-5	TRBV19	TGTGCCAGTAGCGCAACAGGGGAAGGCGGCAATCAGCCCCAGCATTTT	CASSATGEGGNQPQHF
many	TRBD2	TRBJ2-5	TRBV7-2	TGTGCCAGCAGCTTATCTGCGGGGGATTGGGAGACCCAGTACTTC	CASSLSAGDWETQYF
.	.	TRBJ2-3	TRBV6-2/TRBV6-3	TGTGCCAGCAGCCCCGACATTGGTACGCAGTATTTT	CASSPDIGTQYF